Detailed here is one T cell receptor beta chain. This specimen belongs to a study of blood T cell repertoires in COVID-19. Across the whole study: Samples representing acute and convalescent COVID-19 were sourced from the United States, Italy and Spain. Sample material is recorded as cDNA or gDNA derived from T cells, B-cell-depleted T cells, or PBMCs.

As handled by the study authors: For nucleated cells, counts were estimated from reference gene primer amplification. Generated by immunoSEQ multiplex PCR, the TCRdb table keeps only in-frame clones and is missing some. D and trimming were read from the DNA, whereas the V and J calls and clone size are those reported in that table. The top ten hold more than 10% of the sample, which has around 200,000 clones, 87% seen once. V was cut by 1 base and J by 2 bases, with 7 bases left in between. Per germline, CDR1 SGHDT and CDR2 YYEEEE. CDR3 length equals 13 residues. The rearrangement joins TRBV5-6 to TRBJ2-7, with unresolved D. Sequencing used peripheral blood. This receptor was identified in a woman under 30 who had recovered from COVID-19. CDR3 bases: TGTGCCAGCAGCTTGTACGGTACCTACGAGCAGTACTTC. Translation: CASSLYGTYEQYF. Complete variable domain (other parts from reference TRBV5-6 and TRBJ2-7): DAGVTQSPTHLIKTRGQQVTLRCSPKSGHDTVSWYQQALGQGPQFIFQYYEEEERQRGNFPDRFSGHQFPNYSSELNVNALLLGDSALYLCASSLYGTYEQYFGPGTRLTVT.